This paragraph reports one T cell receptor (beta chain). The data stem from a study of blood T cell repertoires in COVID-19. Study-wide context: Whether acute or convalescent, the COVID-19 samples came from the United States, Italy and Spain. T cells, B-cell-depleted T cells, or PBMCs provided the cDNA or gDNA that served as material.

Clones were read by immunoSEQ multiplex PCR, and TCRdb kept only the in-frame ones, dropping some. Among around 130,000 clones listed, approximately 80% were seen once. Germline V lookup: CDR1 SQVTM, CDR2 ANQGSEA. The length of the CDR3 is 12 residues. Trimming shortened V by 6 bases and J by 7 bases, and 12 bases separated the two germline ends. The source material was peripheral blood. The source of this sequence is a woman in her sixties or seventies with acute or convalescent COVID-19. The chain combines TRBV29-1 with TRBJ2-2; weak D call: TRBD2 (6 bases). CDR3 bases: TGCAGCGTCCGGGACTTCGGCGGGGAGCTGTTTTTT. This codes for CSVRDFGGELFF.